The rows below give T cell receptor beta chains drawn from one sample of a study of radiotherapy plus CTLA-4 blockade in lung cancer. TCRdb's table, derived via immunoSEQ multiplex PCR, lists solely in-frame clones and lacks some. Of roughly 68,000 clones listed, around 73% are singletons. The sequenced sample was peripheral blood, obtained from a patient treated with radiotherapy plus ipilimumab. The receptors stem from a human donor with non-small cell lung cancer who had a complete response to radiotherapy plus ipilimumab. Both conserved end residues are part of each CDR3. The order of the fields is clone size, J gene, V gene, D gene, CDR3 protein, CDR3 DNA. A D gene is named only where the DNA matches it firmly. Clone size is given for some rows only: seen once, a few or many times, or a class if the clone is expanded.

.,TRBJ2-6,TRBV2,TRBD1,CASVWDRAGANVLTF,TGTGCCAGCGTATGGGACAGGGCTGGGGCCAACGTCCTGACTTTC
.,TRBJ1-2,TRBV11-3,.,CARLDRDDYGYTF,TGTGCCAGACTCGACCGGGATGACTATGGCTACACCTTC
.,TRBJ2-5,TRBV6-6,TRBD2,CASRELATYQETQYF,TGTGCCAGCAGGGAACTAGCGACGTACCAAGAGACCCAGTACTTC
many,TRBJ2-1,TRBV5-4,TRBD2,CASSLGLAGASSYNEQFF,TGTGCCAGCAGCCTGGGACTAGCGGGGGCCAGCTCCTACAATGAGCAGTTCTTC
.,TRBJ1-2,TRBV25-1,.,CASSDRSGAYGYTF,TGTGCCAGCAGTGATAGGTCAGGGGCCTATGGCTACACCTTC
once,TRBJ2-6,TRBV4-2,TRBD1,CASSRGQGGSGANVLTF,TGTGCCAGCAGCCGGGGACAGGGGGGCTCTGGGGCCAACGTCCTGACTTTC
.,TRBJ2-3,TRBV7-2,.,CASRSTDTQYF,TGTGCCAGCAGAAGCACAGATACGCAGTATTTT
once,TRBJ1-2,TRBV7-2,TRBD1,CASSSGTGWYYGYTF,TGTGCCAGCAGCAGCGGGACAGGGTGGTACTATGGCTACACCTTC
once,TRBJ2-1,TRBV4-1,.,CASSLTLIYEQFF,TGCGCCAGCAGCCTAACTCTGATCTATGAGCAGTTCTTC
.,TRBJ1-5,TRBV19,.,CASSIQGGTANQPQHF,TGTGCCAGTAGTATACAAGGAGGGACCGCCAATCAGCCCCAGCATTTT
.,TRBJ1-5,TRBV2,.,CASSPEGRNQPQHF,TGTGCCAGCAGTCCGGAAGGCCGCAATCAGCCCCAGCATTTT
few,TRBJ1-2,TRBV14,TRBD1,CASSQSGQGPRYGYTF,TGTGCCAGCAGCCAGTCGGGACAGGGGCCCCGCTATGGCTACACCTTC
.,TRBJ1-4,TRBV5-1,.,CASSLDTTTNEKLFF,TGCGCCAGCAGCCTTGACACAACAACTAATGAAAAACTGTTTTTT
once,TRBJ1-2,TRBV27,TRBD1,CASSTGGGGYTF,TGTGCCAGCAGTACAGGGGGTGGTGGCTACACCTTC
few,TRBJ2-5,TRBV7-8,.,CASSPGSQETQYF,TGTGCCAGCAGCCCAGGGTCCCAAGAGACCCAGTACTTC
.,TRBJ1-2,TRBV7-8,.,CASSLARAREGYTF,TGTGCCAGCAGCTTAGCCCGTGCCAGGGAAGGCTACACCTTC
.,TRBJ1-1,TRBV15,.,CATSSGPTEAFF,TGTGCCACCAGCAGCGGGCCCACTGAAGCTTTCTTT
.,TRBJ1-2,TRBV7-2,TRBD1,CASSVGTGEYYGYTF,TGTGCCAGCAGCGTCGGGACAGGGGAATACTATGGCTACACCTTC
.,TRBJ1-5,TRBV7-9,.,CASSLEGWRPQHF,TGTGCCAGCAGCTTAGAAGGTTGGCGGCCCCAGCATTTT
.,TRBJ2-3,TRBV7-9,.,CASSLVEGGPSTDTQYF,TGTGCCAGCAGCTTAGTCGAGGGGGGCCCGAGCACAGATACGCAGTATTTT
.,TRBJ1-2,TRBV28,.,CASRDNYGYTF,TGTGCCAGCAGAGACAACTATGGCTACACCTTC
.,TRBJ1-2,TRBV13,.,CASRRPLDRPNYGYTF,TGTGCCAGCAGACGCCCCCTAGACCGACCAAACTATGGCTACACCTTC